This T cell receptor beta chain was obtained from a study of tumor-infiltrating lymphocytes in primary liver carcinoma. Each 20-30 mg portion of unsorted bulk tissue served as the source for co-extraction of RNA and DNA. Primary liver carcinomas in the patients were surgically resected. Each tumor was sampled at four poles and its centre. As regards this clonotype: What it binds is unknown.

Study-wide results and caveats: Only about 7-24% of top clones appeared in all five tumor regions.

The V end lost 3 bases, the J end lost 5 bases, and 5 bases lay between the germline ends. Germline lookup yields CDR1 ENHRY and CDR2 SYGVKD. The CDR3 has 12 amino acids. The input was approximately 500 ng total RNA; TCR beta cDNA was made from it with a constant-region primer. The TCR beta library was amplified through three nested multiplex PCR rounds in a modified ARM-PCR procedure. TRBV1-TRBV30 forward primers paired with a C-beta reverse primer drove the first two PCR rounds, about 10 cycles each. A single record per CDR3 protein comes from TCRdb applying MiXCR to the multiplex PCR reads. The data hold about 99,000 distinct CDR3 sequences, with around 63% observed a single time.

The rearrangement joins TRBV10-3 to TRBJ1-5; the D is unclear. The clonotype originates from a woman between 55 and 75 years old with primary liver carcinoma and hepatitis B virus infection. The sequencing input was liver tumor tissue from sampling region 5. As for subset: tumor region T5, tumor centre. The CDR3 DNA reads as TGTGCCATCAGTGACTGGGATCAGCCCCAGCATTTT. Protein: CAISDWDQPQHF.